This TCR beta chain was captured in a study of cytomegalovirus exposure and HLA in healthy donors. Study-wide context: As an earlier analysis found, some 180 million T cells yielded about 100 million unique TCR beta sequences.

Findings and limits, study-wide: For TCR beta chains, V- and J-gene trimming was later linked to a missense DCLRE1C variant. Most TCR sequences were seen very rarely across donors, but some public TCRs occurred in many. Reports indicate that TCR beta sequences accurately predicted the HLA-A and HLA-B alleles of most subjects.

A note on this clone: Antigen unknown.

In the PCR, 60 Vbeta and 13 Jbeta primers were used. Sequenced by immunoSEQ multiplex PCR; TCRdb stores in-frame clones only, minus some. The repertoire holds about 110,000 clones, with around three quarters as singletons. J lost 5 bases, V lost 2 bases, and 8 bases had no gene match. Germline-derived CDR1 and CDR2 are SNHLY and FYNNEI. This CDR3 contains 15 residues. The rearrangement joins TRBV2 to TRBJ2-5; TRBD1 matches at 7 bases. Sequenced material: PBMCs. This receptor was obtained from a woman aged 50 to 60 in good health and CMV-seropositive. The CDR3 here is CASSERAGGYETQYF. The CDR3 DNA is TGTGCCAGCAGTGAACGGGCAGGGGGATATGAGACCCAGTACTTC. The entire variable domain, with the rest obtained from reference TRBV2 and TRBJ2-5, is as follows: EPEVTQTPSHQVTQMGQEVILRCVPISNHLYFYWYRQILGQKVEFLVSFYNNEISEKSEIFDDQFSVERPDGSNFTLKIRSTKLEDSAMYFCASSERAGGYETQYFGPGTRLLVL.